These 18 T cell receptor beta chains were all obtained from the same sample, sequenced in a study of T-cell memory formation after mild COVID-19. Using its own MiXCR run on the 5' RACE reads, TCRdb lists one record per CDR3 protein. Of some 280,000 distinct CDR3 sequences in the sample, roughly 16% were seen once. Sequencing was carried out using PBMCs or a T cell subset sorted from them (not recorded which). The receptors derive from a man aged 18 to 30 who had mild COVID-19 (a few samples of this study predate the infection). Cell type and time point are not known.

The genes are TRBV4-3 and TRBJ2-3; 8 positions match TRBD2. Trimming removed 1 base from V and 4 bases from J; junction bases left unmatched: 10. The CDR3 has 17 residues. CDR1 is LGHNA and CDR2 is YSLEER in the germline V gene. The DNA of the CDR3 is TGCGCCAGCAGCCAAGCACGGGGGGGCATTTCTGCAGATACGCAGTATTTT. It specifies CASSQARGGISADTQYF.

This clonotype was detected only a few times. V usage is TRBV12-3 or TRBV12-4 and J usage is TRBJ2-5, with TRBD2 matching 14 bases. This CDR3 contains 15 residues. With 5 bases clipped from V and 5 bases from J, the junction kept 4 bases outside the gene matches. CDR3 DNA sequence: TGTGCCAGCAGTGCCGGGACTAGCGGGGGTGAGACCCAGTACTTC. This codes for CASSAGTSGGETQYF.

On this clonotype itself: A read error may account for a junction end that differs from germline. Here the CDR3 reads CASSLKGLAGNSYEQYF. The DNA for the CDR3 is TGTGCTAGCAGCCTCAAAGGACTAGCGGGGAACTCCTACGAGCAGTACTTC. The gene calls are TRBV7-7 and TRBJ2-7, with 12 bases fitting TRBD2. Germline loops: CDR1 SSHAT, CDR2 FNYEAQ (reference sequence). The CDR3 covers 17 residues. Full variable domain (remainder filled in from reference TRBV7-7 and TRBJ2-7): GAGVSQSPRYKVTKRGQDVTLRCDPISSHATLYWYQQALGQGPEFLTYFNYEAQPDKSGLPSDRFSAERPEGSISTLTIQRTEQRDSAMYRCASSLKGLAGNSYEQYFGPGTRLTVT.

This chain uses TRBV6-2 or TRBV6-3 with TRBJ2-1; D might be TRBD1 (6 bases). The CDR3 contains 15 residues. With 11 bases removed from V and 4 bases from J, the gap between germline ends came to 21 bases. Germline lookup yields CDR1 MNHEY and CDR2 SVGEGT. The CDR3 coding sequence is TGTGCCCCTGCTGGGACGGGACAAATATACAATGAGCAGTTCTTC. Translated, it gives CAPAGTGQIYNEQFF.

The sample holds a few counts of this clonotype. The V and J genes are TRBV6-4 and TRBJ2-3; D perhaps matches TRBD2 (5 bases). V lost 2 bases, J lost 1 base, and 10 bases lay in between. The germline CDR1 and CDR2 sequences are MRHNA and SNTAGT. This CDR3 region has 15 residues. The CDR3 loop is CASSDGGWGTDTQYF. The CDR3 nucleotides read TGTGCCAGCAGTGACGGCGGGTGGGGCACAGATACGCAGTATTTT.

A few counts support this clonotype. The CDR3 DNA reads as TGTGCCTGGAGCCTGGCGGGACTAGCGTACACCGGGGAGCTGTTTTTT. Translated: CAWSLAGLAYTGELFF. V usage is TRBV30 and J usage is TRBJ2-2; 10 positions agree with TRBD2. Germline CDR1 reads GTSNPN; CDR2 reads SVGIG (reference sequence). V lost 3 bases to trimming and J lost 3 bases; unmatched junction nucleotides: 7. This CDR3 spans 16 amino acids. The whole variable domain, filled in from reference TRBV30 and TRBJ2-2, reads SQTIHQWPATLVQPVGSPLSLECTVEGTSNPNLYWYRQAAGRGLQLLFYSVGIGQISSEVPQNLSASRPQDRQFILSSKKLLLSDSGFYLCAWSLAGLAYTGELFFGEGSRLTVL.

This clonotype was counted only a few times. The CDR3, as DNA: TGTGCCAGCAGCCCCATGGGGCGAGGATCCCCAGGCTATGGCTACACCTTC. Its translation is CASSPMGRGSPGYGYTF. The chain uses TRBV7-2 and TRBJ1-2; TRBD1 might be the D (5 bases). Per the germline V gene, CDR1 is SGHTA and CDR2 is FQGNSA. The CDR3 is 17 amino acids. Between the trimmed V and J ends, which lost 5 bases and 4 bases, there was a span of 23 bases.

The chain carries TRBV7-2 and TRBJ2-1; D might be TRBD2 (6 bases). Germline CDR1 reads SGHTA; CDR2 reads FQGNSA. The CDR3 spans 13 residues. Trimming pared 3 bases from V and 9 bases from J, leaving 12 bases between. In DNA, the CDR3 is TGTGCCAGCAGCTTTCGGGAGACTAGTGAGCAGTTCTTC. Encoded protein: CASSFRETSEQFF. The variable domain in full, with the rest retrieved from reference TRBV7-2 and TRBJ2-1, is GAGVSQSPSNKVTEKGKDVELRCDPISGHTALYWYRQSLGQGLEFLIYFQGNSAPDKSGLPSDRFSAERTGGSVSTLTIQRTQQEDSAVYLCASSFRETSEQFFGPGTRLTVL.

The rearrangement uses TRBV20-1 and TRBJ2-3, with D tentatively TRBD1 (5 bases). The germline gives CDR1 DFQATT, CDR2 SNEGSKA (reference sequence). V shed 4 bases and J shed 3 bases, with 20 bases lying between them. This CDR3 is 16 amino acids long. In DNA, the CDR3 is TGCAGTGCTAATAACCCCCGGCAGGGTGGGACAGATACGCAGTATTTT. It codes for CSANNPRQGGTDTQYF.

The chain recombines TRBV20-1 with TRBJ2-7; the D gene is possibly TRBD1 (6 bases). The CDR3 length is 13 residues. Germline CDR1 reads DFQATT; CDR2 reads SNEGSKA (reference sequence). V lost 3 bases, J lost 0 bases, and 9 bases lay in between. CDR3 residues: CSASDRLSYEQYF. CDR3 coding DNA: TGCAGTGCTAGTGACAGGCTCTCCTACGAGCAGTACTTC.

V gene TRBV6-5 combines with J gene TRBJ1-1, with TRBD1 matching 9 bases. The CDR3 covers 14 residues. V trimming: 5 bases; J trimming: 4 bases; junction bases outside the gene matches: 5. Germline V gene lookup returns CDR1 MNHEY and CDR2 SVGAGI. The CDR3, as DNA: TGTGCCAGCAGTAGACGGGACAGGGCCACTGAAGCTTTCTTT. As protein: CASSRRDRATEAFF.

The chain joins TRBV7-3 to TRBJ2-3; no reliable D call. Germline CDR1 SGHTA, CDR2 FQGTGA. The V end was cut by 5 bases, the J end by 4 bases, with 10 bases between. The CDR3 contains 13 residues. DNA for the CDR3: TGTGCCAGCAGCGTGATAATTGCAGATACGCAGTATTTT. Translating it yields CASSVIIADTQYF.

This sequence joins TRBV20-1 and TRBJ2-7; 12 bases fit TRBD1. CDR3 length: 15 residues. Germline CDR1 reads DFQATT; CDR2 reads SNEGSKA (reference sequence). The V and J ends lost 3 bases and 3 bases, in that order; junction bases with no gene match: 6. CDR3 region: CSASPGTGGIYEQYF. For the CDR3, the DNA is TGCAGTGCTAGCCCCGGGACAGGGGGCATCTACGAGCAGTACTTC.

This clonotype was observed a handful of times. The rearrangement joins TRBV5-1 to TRBJ1-5; D remains ambiguous. The CDR3 is 13 residues long. Between the trimmed V and J ends, which lost 2 bases and 7 bases, there was a span of 10 bases. Germline assignment: CDR1 SGHRS and CDR2 YFSETQ. This CDR3 reads CASSLSGEQPQHF. The CDR3 DNA follows: TGCGCCAGCAGCTTATCTGGAGAACAGCCCCAGCATTTT. Variable domain in full (rest from reference TRBV5-1 and TRBJ1-5): KAGVTQTPRYLIKTRGQQVTLSCSPISGHRSVSWYQQTPGQGLQFLFEYFSETQRNKGNFPGRFSGRQFSNSRSEMNVSTLELGDSALYLCASSLSGEQPQHFGDGTRLSIL.

This clonotype was seen once. V gene TRBV21-1 combines with J gene TRBJ2-7. TRBV21-1 is deemed a pseudogene. The CDR3 is made up of 11 amino acids. The CDR3 loop is CASSANTEQYV. The CDR3 coding sequence is TGTGCCAGCAGCGCCAACACCGAGCAGTACGTC.

This clonotype was detected ten times or more. This rearrangement joins TRBV4-3 to TRBJ2-1; 7 positions agree with TRBD1. V lost 5 bases, J lost 7 bases, and 8 bases stayed unmatched. CDR1 is LGHNA and CDR2 is YSLEER in the germline V gene. The CDR3 runs to 14 residues. CDR3 in amino acids: CASSVQGRGNEQFF. The CDR3 DNA reads TGCGCCAGCAGCGTACAGGGGCGCGGGAATGAGCAGTTCTTC.

The genes are TRBV7-9 and TRBJ1-4; D unresolved. Trimming removed 5 bases from V and 3 bases from J, with 13 bases in between. The length of the CDR3 is 15 residues. Germline CDR1 and CDR2: SEHNR and FQNEAQ (reference sequence). This CDR3 reads CASSLFGRPNEKLFF. As DNA, the CDR3 is TGTGCCAGCAGCCTTTTCGGGCGGCCTAATGAAAAACTGTTTTTT.

The chain uses TRBV3-1 and TRBJ2-3, with D hard to call. This CDR3 contains 12 residues. Between the trimmed V and J ends, which lost 11 bases and 1 base, there was a span of 10 bases. CDR1 is LGHDT, CDR2 YNNKEL, per germline (reference sequence). The CDR3 region has the DNA TGTGCCTCCCAGGTTGGCACAGATACGCAGTATTTT. It encodes CASQVGTDTQYF.